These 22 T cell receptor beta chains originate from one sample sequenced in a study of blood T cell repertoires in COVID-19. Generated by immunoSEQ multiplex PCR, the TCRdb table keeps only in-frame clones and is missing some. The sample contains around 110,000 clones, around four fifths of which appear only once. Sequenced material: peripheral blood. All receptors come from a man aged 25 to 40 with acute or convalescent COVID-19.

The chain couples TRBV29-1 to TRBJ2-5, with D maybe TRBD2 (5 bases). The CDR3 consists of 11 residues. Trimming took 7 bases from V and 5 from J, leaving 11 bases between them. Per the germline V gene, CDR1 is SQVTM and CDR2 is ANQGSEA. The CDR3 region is CSALLGETQYF. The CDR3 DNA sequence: TGCAGCGCCCTACTAGGGGAGACCCAGTACTTC.

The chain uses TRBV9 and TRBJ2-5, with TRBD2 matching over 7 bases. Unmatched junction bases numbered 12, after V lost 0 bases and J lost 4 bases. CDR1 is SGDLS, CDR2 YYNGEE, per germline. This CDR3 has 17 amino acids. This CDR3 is CASSVGSSGNTGETQYF. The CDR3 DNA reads TGTGCCAGCAGCGTAGGTTCTAGCGGAAATACTGGAGAGACCCAGTACTTC.

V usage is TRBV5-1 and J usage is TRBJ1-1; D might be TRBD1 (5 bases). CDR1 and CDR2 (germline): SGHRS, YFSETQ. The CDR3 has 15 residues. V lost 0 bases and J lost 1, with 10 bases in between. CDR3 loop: CASSLALGPNTEAFF. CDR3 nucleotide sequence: TGCGCCAGCAGCTTGGCTCTGGGGCCGAACACTGAAGCTTTCTTT.

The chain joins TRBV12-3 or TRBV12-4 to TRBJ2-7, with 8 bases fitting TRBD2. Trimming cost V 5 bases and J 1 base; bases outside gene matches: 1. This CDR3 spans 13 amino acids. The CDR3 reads CASSTSGSYEQYF. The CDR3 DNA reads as TGTGCCAGCAGTACTAGCGGTTCCTACGAGCAGTACTTC.

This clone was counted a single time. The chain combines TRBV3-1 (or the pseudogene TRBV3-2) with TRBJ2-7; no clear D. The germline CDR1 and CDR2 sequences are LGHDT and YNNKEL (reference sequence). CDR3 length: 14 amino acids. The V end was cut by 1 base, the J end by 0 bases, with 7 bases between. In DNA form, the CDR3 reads TGTGCCAGCAGCCAAGCAGGTGCCTCCTACGAGCAGTACTTC. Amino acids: CASSQAGASYEQYF.

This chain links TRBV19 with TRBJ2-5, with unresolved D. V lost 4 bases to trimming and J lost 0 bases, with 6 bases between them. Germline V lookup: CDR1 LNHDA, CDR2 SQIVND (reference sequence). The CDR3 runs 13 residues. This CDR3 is CASSTQYQETQYF. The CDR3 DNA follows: TGTGCCAGTAGTACTCAGTACCAAGAGACCCAGTACTTC.

CDR3 DNA sequence: TGTGCCAGCAAGGTCGGGACAGGGGACTCGGAGCAGTACGTC. Amino acids: CASKVGTGDSEQYV. The chain links TRBV6-5 to TRBJ2-7; 10 bases match TRBD1. Germline lookup yields CDR1 MNHEY and CDR2 SVGAGI. This CDR3 is built from 14 residues. After removal of 7 bases from V and 7 bases from J, the junction contained 10 bases not matched to a gene.

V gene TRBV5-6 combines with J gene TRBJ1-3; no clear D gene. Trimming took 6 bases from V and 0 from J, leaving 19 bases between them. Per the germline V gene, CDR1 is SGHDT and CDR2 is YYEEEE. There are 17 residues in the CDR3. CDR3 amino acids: CASNNPSLRGSGNTIYF. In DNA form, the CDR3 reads TGTGCCAGCAACAACCCGAGCCTTCGGGGCTCTGGAAACACCATATATTTT.

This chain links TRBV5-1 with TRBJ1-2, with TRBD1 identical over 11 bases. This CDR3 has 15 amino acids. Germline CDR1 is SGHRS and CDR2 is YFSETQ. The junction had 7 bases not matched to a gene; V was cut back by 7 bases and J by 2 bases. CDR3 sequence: CASADRGRSNYGYTF. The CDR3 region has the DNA TGCGCCAGCGCGGACAGGGGGCGATCAAACTATGGCTACACCTTC.

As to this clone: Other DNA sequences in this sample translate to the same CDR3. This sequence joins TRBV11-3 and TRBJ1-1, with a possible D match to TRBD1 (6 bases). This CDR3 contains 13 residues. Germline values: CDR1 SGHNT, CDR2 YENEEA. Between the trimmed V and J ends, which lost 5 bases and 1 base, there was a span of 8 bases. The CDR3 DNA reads TGTGCCAGCAGCCTACAGGGGAACACTGAAGCTTTCTTT. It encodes CASSLQGNTEAFF. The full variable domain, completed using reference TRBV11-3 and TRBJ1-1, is EAGVVQSPRYKIIEKKQPVAFWCNPISGHNTLYWYLQNLGQGPELLIRYENEEAVDDSQLPKDRFSAERLKGVDSTLKIQPAELGDSAVYLCASSLQGNTEAFFGQGTRLTVV.

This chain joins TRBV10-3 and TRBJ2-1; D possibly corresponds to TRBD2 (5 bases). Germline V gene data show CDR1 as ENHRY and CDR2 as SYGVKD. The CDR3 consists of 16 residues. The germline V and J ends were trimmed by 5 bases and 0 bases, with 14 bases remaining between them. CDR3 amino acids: CAISPTSGPSYNEQFF. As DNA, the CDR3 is TGTGCCATCAGTCCCACAAGCGGCCCCTCCTACAATGAGCAGTTCTTC.

CDR3 in amino acids: CASSPGQGFSYEQYF. DNA for the CDR3: TGTGCCAGCAGCCCAGGACAGGGGTTCTCCTACGAGCAGTACTTC. This rearrangement joins TRBV7-2 to TRBJ2-7, with 9 bases identical to TRBD1. V trimming: 5 bases; J trimming: 0 bases; junction bases outside the gene matches: 5. CDR1 is SGHTA and CDR2 is FQGNSA in the germline V gene. The CDR3 is 15 amino acids.

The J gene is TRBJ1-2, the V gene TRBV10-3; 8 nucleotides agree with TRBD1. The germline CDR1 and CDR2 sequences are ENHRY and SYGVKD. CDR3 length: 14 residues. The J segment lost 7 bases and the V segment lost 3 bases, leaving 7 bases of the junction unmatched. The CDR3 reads CAISEQGEVGGYTF. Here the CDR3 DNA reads TGTGCCATCAGTGAACAGGGGGAAGTAGGTGGCTACACCTTC.

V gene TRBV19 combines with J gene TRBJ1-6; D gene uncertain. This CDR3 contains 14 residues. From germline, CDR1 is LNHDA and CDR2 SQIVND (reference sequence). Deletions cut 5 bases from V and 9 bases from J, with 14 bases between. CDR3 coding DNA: TGTGCCAGTAGTTCCCCAGGATACGGTTCACCCCTCCACTTT. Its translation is CASSSPGYGSPLHF. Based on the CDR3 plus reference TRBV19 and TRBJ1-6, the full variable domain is DGGITQSPKYLFRKEGQNVTLSCEQNLNHDAMYWYRQDPGQGLRLIYYSQIVNDFQKGDIAEGYSVSREKKESFPLTVTSAQKNPTAFYLCASSSPGYGSPLHFGNGTRLTVT.

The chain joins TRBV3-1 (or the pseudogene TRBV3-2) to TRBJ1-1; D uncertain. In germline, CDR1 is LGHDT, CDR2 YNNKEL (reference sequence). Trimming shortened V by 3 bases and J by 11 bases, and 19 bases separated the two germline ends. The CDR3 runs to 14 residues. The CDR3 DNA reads TGTGCCAGCAGCCACAAGGCGAGGGAAAAAGGGGCTTTCTTT. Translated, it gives CASSHKAREKGAFF.

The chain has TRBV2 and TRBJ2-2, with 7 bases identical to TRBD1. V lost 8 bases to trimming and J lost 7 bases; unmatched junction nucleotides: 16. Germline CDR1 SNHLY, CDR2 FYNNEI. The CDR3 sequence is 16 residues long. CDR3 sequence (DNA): TGTGCCAGCCGCAGAAGGGGGCAATCTAAGATCGGGGAGCTGTTTTTT. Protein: CASRRRGQSKIGELFF.

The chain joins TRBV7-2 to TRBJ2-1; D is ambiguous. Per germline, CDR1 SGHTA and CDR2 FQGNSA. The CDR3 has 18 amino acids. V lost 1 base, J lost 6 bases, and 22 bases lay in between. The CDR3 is CASSLGIPKHTPSNEQFF. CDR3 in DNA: TGTGCCAGCAGCTTAGGCATCCCCAAACATACCCCATCCAATGAGCAGTTCTTC.

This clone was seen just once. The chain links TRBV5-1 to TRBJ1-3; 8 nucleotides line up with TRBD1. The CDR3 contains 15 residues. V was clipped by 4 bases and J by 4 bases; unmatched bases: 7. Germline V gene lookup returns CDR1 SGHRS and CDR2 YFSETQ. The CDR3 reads CASSPGQASGNTIYF. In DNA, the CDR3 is TGCGCCAGCAGCCCGGGACAGGCCTCGGGAAACACCATATATTTT.

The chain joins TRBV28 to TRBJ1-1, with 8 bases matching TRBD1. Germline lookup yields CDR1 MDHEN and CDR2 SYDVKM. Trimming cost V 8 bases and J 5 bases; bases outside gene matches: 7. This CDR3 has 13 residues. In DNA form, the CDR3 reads TGTGCCAGCTACCAGGGGGCAAATACTGAAGCTTTCTTT. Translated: CASYQGANTEAFF.

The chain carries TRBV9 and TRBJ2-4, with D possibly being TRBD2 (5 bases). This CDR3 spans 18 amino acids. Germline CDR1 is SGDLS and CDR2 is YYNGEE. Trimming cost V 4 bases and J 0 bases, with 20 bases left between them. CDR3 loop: CASSPRTYLGRAKNIQYF. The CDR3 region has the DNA TGTGCCAGCAGCCCTCGAACCTACCTGGGGAGAGCCAAAAACATTCAGTACTTC.

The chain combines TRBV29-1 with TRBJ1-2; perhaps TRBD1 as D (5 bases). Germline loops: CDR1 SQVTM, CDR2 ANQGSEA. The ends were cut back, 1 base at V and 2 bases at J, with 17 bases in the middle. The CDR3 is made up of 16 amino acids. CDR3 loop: CSVEAELGLRNYGYTF. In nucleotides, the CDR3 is TGCAGCGTTGAAGCTGAATTGGGACTTAGAAACTATGGCTACACCTTC.

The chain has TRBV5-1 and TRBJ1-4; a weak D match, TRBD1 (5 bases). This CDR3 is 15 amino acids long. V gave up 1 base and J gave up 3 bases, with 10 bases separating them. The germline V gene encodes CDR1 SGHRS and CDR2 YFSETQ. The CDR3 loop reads CASSLYQGPNEKLFF. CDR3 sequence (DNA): TGCGCCAGCAGCTTGTACCAGGGCCCTAATGAAAAACTGTTTTTT.